The 3 T cell receptor beta chains below come from one sample, sequenced in a study. TCRdb reprocessed the reads via MiXCR and lists one record per CDR3 protein. This table holds roughly 15,000 distinct CDR3 sequences, 30% to 40% found once. The sequencing input was blood. The receptor set was obtained from a human donor.

CDR3 DNA: TGCAGTGCAGTAGGGCCGATCGATACGCAGTATTTT. It encodes CSAVGPIDTQYF. This rearrangement joins TRBV20-1 to TRBJ2-3; D is unresolved. Germline CDR1 DFQATT, CDR2 SNEGSKA (reference sequence). V lost 6 bases to trimming and J lost 6 bases, with 13 bases between them. This CDR3 spans 12 amino acids.

The chain links TRBV4-3 to TRBJ1-6; D uncertain. This CDR3 contains 17 residues. With 3 bases removed from V and 0 bases from J, the gap between germline ends came to 12 bases. Germline lookup yields CDR1 LGHNA and CDR2 YSLEER. CDR3 bases: TGCGCCAGCAGCCACGCCTCGGTTAGCTCCTATAATTCACCCCTCCACTTT. This codes for CASSHASVSSYNSPLHF.

This chain links TRBV3-1 with TRBJ2-2; D gene uncertain. The V end was cut by 1 base, the J end by 11 bases, with 23 bases between. This CDR3 comprises 17 residues. Germline CDR1 is LGHDT and CDR2 is YNNKEL (reference sequence). The CDR3 DNA sequence: TGTGCCAGCAGCCAAGCCCCTCCAGAGGCCACCTACAATGAGCTGTTTTTT. This encodes CASSQAPPEATYNELFF.